The source of this TCR beta chain is a study of blood T cell repertoires in COVID-19. Looking at the study overall: T cells, B-cell-depleted T cells, or PBMCs supplied cDNA or gDNA.

Clones were read by immunoSEQ multiplex PCR, and TCRdb kept only the in-frame ones, dropping some. The table includes about 97,000 clones, 90% detected once. The sequenced sample consisted of peripheral blood. The receptor's source is a man between 60 and 70 years old with acute or convalescent COVID-19.

CDR3 sequence (DNA): TGTGCCAGTAGTATAGATAGTAGGGGGCGAGAGACCCAGTACTTC. Protein sequence: CASSIDSRGRETQYF. The chain joins TRBV19 to TRBJ2-5; TRBD1 aligns across 7 bases. The ends lost 0 bases at V and 4 bases at J; junction bases unmatched: 5. Germline V gives CDR1 LNHDA, CDR2 SQIVND (reference sequence). The CDR3 has 15 residues.